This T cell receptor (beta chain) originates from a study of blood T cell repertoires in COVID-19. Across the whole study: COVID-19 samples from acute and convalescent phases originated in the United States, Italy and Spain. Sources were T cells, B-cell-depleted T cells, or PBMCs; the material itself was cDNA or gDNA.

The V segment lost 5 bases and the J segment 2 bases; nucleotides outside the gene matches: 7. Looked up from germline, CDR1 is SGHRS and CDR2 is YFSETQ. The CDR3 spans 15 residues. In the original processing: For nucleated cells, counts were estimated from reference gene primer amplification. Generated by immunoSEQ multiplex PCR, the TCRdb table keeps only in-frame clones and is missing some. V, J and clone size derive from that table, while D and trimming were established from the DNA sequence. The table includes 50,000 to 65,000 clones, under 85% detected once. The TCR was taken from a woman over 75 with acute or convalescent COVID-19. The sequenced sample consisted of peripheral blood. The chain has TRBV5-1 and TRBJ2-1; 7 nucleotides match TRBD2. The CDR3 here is CASSRGGAAYNEQFF. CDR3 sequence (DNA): TGCGCCAGCAGTCGCGGGGGAGCTGCCTACAATGAGCAGTTCTTC.